The 5 T cell receptor beta chains reported below all come from one sample, sequenced in a study of blood T cell repertoires in COVID-19. Profiled with immunoSEQ multiplex PCR; TCRdb holds only in-frame clones, not every one. The sample holds roughly 250,000 clones; 82% are singletons and the top ten take nearly 5%. Source material: peripheral blood. These receptors were collected from a woman older than 75 with active or convalescent COVID-19.

The chain links TRBV20-1 to TRBJ2-5, with D possibly being TRBD2 (6 bases). Germline V gene lookup returns CDR1 DFQATT and CDR2 SNEGSKA (reference sequence). This CDR3 has 13 amino acids. V was cut by 6 bases and J by 1 base, with 12 bases left in between. DNA of the CDR3: TGCAGTGCCAGTTCTAGCGCCCAAGAGACCCAGTACTTC. Translated: CSASSSAQETQYF.

J is TRBJ1-2 and V is TRBV6-2 or TRBV6-3, with D perhaps TRBD1 (6 bases). This CDR3 comprises 17 residues. Germline lookup yields CDR1 MNHEY and CDR2 SVGEGT. V shed 5 bases and J shed 3 bases, with 22 bases lying between them. The CDR3: CASSRHLTGFVDYGYTF. For the CDR3, the DNA is TGTGCCAGCAGTCGCCACCTAACAGGGTTTGTGGACTATGGCTACACCTTC.

The chain is built from TRBV14 and TRBJ1-4; D unclear. The CDR3 is made up of 15 amino acids. Germline-derived CDR1 and CDR2 are SGHDN and FVKESK. The V end was cut by 4 bases, the J end by 4 bases, with 13 bases between. DNA of the CDR3: TGTGCCAGCAGCCTGTTAACCGGGGATAATGAAAAACTGTTTTTT. Residues: CASSLLTGDNEKLFF. Full variable domain (rest looked up from reference TRBV14 and TRBJ1-4): EAGVTQFPSHSVIEKGQTVTLRCDPISGHDNLYWYRRVMGKEIKFLLHFVKESKQDESGMPNNRFLAERTGGTYSTLKVQPAELEDSGVYFCASSLLTGDNEKLFFGSGTQLSVL.

This chain links TRBV29-1 with TRBJ1-5, with TRBD1 as a possible D gene (5 bases). This CDR3 contains 13 residues. CDR1 and CDR2 from the germline V gene are SQVTM and ANQGSEA. The ends were cut back, 5 bases at V and 4 bases at J, with 12 bases in the middle. The CDR3 loop reads CSVKQGQNQPQHF. Here the CDR3 DNA reads TGCAGCGTTAAGCAGGGTCAGAATCAGCCCCAGCATTTT. The variable domain in full, with the rest retrieved from reference TRBV29-1 and TRBJ1-5, is SAVISQKPSRDICQRGTSLTIQCQVDSQVTMMFWYRQQPGQSLTLIATANQGSEATYESGFVIDKFPISRPNLTFSTLTVSNMSPEDSSIYLCSVKQGQNQPQHFGDGTRLSIL.

The rearrangement uses TRBV7-2 and TRBJ1-1; possible D gene TRBD1, 5 bases. V was pared by 4 bases and J by 5 bases, with 14 bases between. The CDR3 runs to 14 residues. Germline-derived CDR1 and CDR2 are SGHTA and FQGNSA. This chain's CDR3 is CASSSYGAGTEAFF. In DNA form, the CDR3 reads TGTGCCAGCAGCTCCTATGGGGCGGGAACTGAAGCTTTCTTT. The full variable domain, rest sourced from reference TRBV7-2 and TRBJ1-1, is GAGVSQSPSNKVTEKGKDVELRCDPISGHTALYWYRQSLGQGLEFLIYFQGNSAPDKSGLPSDRFSAERTGGSVSTLTIQRTQQEDSAVYLCASSSYGAGTEAFFGQGTRLTVV.